These 20 T cell receptor beta chains originate from one sample sequenced in a study of CD8+ T cells in alopecia areata. Reverse transcribed after extraction, RNA yielded cDNA as the sequencing template. Method: immunoSEQ multiplex PCR; TCRdb's copy keeps in-frame clones and lacks some. Observed in the sample are about 270,000 clones, none of them singletons. Sorting used CD4, CD8alpha, NKG2D, NKG2ACE and other markers on pooled cutaneous lymph node cells. The sample taken for sequencing was CD4+ T cells sorted from a lymph node. The source of these receptors is a C3H/HeJ mouse with alopecia areata. The mouse line has the MHC haplotype H2-k.

This clone was seen many times. Any gene name here is a mouse gene name. The sequence runs out 4 residues before the end of the CDR3; the remainder is reconstructed from the germline J gene. The chain carries TRBV13-1 and TRBJ2-3; a possible D gene is TRBD2 (6 bases). Germline CDR1 reads NSHNY; CDR2 reads SYGAGN. V dropped 5 bases and J dropped 0 bases, with 13 bases sitting between them. The CDR3 spans 15 residues. The CDR3 is CASSPAGGSAETLYF. The covered CDR3 bases are TGTGCCAGCAGCCCTGCGGGGGGTAGTGCAGAA.

Concerning this clone itself: Gene names are mouse gene names. The read halts 4 residues ahead of the CDR3 end, with the missing end drawn from the germline J gene. The chain has TRBV13-1 and TRBJ2-2; 10 nucleotides match TRBD1. After removal of 6 bases from V and 3 bases from J, the junction contained 5 bases not matched to a gene. The germline V gene has CDR1 NSHNY and CDR2 SYGAGN. This CDR3 is 15 amino acids long. CDR3 sequence reads: CASKSGTGDTGQLYF. The part of the CDR3 DNA that was read is TGTGCCAGCAAGTCCGGGACAGGGGACACCGGG.

On this clone: The listed genes are named as in mouse. The read stops 4 residues short of the end of the CDR3; the missing end is completed from the germline J gene. Other DNA sequences within the sample encode an identical CDR3. The chain combines TRBV1 with TRBJ2-7; D gene uncertain. The germline V gene encodes CDR1 NSQYPW and CDR2 LRSPGD (reference sequence). The CDR3 has 11 amino acids. The V end lost 3 bases, the J end lost 3 bases, and 3 bases lay between the germline ends. The CDR3 spells CTCSASYEQYF. CDR3 DNA, as far as it was read: TGCACCTGCAGTGCGAGCTAT.

About this clone: Gene names refer to mouse genes. The read gets to within 4 residues of the CDR3 end, and the germline J gene fills in the rest. The chain joins TRBV3 to TRBJ2-1, with D hard to call. Germline values: CDR1 SNHLY, CDR2 FYNGKV (reference sequence). CDR3 length equals 14 residues. V gave up 1 base and J gave up 4 bases, with 8 bases separating them. CDR3 sequence reads: CASSLEVHYAEQFF. The DNA read from the CDR3 is TGTGCCAGCAGCTTAGAGGTTCATTATGCT. The full variable domain, completed using reference TRBV3 and TRBJ2-1, is GPKVLQIPSHQIIDMGQMVTLNCDPVSNHLYFYWYKQILGQQMEFLVNFYNGKVMEKSKLFKDQFSVERPDGSYFTLKIQPTALEDSAVYFCASSLEVHYAEQFFGPGTRLTVL.

In regard to this clone: All gene names here are mouse names. The CDR3 end lies 4 residues beyond the end of the read and is filled in from the germline J gene. The same CDR3 also results from other DNA sequences found in this sample. J is TRBJ1-2 and V is TRBV13-3; a weak D match, TRBD1 (6 bases). V was trimmed by 5 bases and J by 1 base, leaving 9 bases between them. Germline V gene sequence: CDR1 NNHDY, CDR2 SYVADS. CDR3 size: 13 residues. Incomplete CDR3 DNA: TGTGCCAGCAGGCCGGACAGAAACTCC. It yields the protein CASRPDRNS. The full CDR3 sequence reads CASRPDRNSDYTF.

This clone occurred a few times. The gene symbols are mouse symbols. Read sequence stops 4 residues before the CDR3 end, and the germline J gene provides the missing end. The rearrangement joins TRBV19 to TRBJ2-7, with 9 bases identical to TRBD1. The CDR3 covers 15 residues. Per germline, CDR1 FNHDT and CDR2 SITEND (reference sequence). J was trimmed by 2 bases and V by 2 bases; bases with no gene match: 5. The CDR3 sequence: CASSIPGQGTYEQYF. The part of the CDR3 DNA that was read is TGTGCCAGCAGTATCCCGGGACAGGGAACCTAT.

Of note for this clone: Germline and genes: mouse. The read stops 4 residues short of the end of the CDR3; the missing end is completed from the germline J gene. The rearrangement joins TRBV3 to TRBJ2-5; 11 nucleotides align to TRBD2. Looked up from germline, CDR1 is SNHLY and CDR2 is FYNGKV (reference sequence). Trimming removed 1 base from V and 3 bases from J; junction bases left unmatched: 6. The CDR3 contains 17 residues. Incomplete CDR3 DNA: TGTGCCAGCAGCTTAGACTTCGGGACTGGGGGACAAGAC. Encoded protein: CASSLDFGTGGQD. The complete CDR3 reads CASSLDFGTGGQDTQYF.

About this clone: Gene names follow the mouse nomenclature. Sequencing ends 4 residues short of the CDR3 end; the germline J gene provides the rest. The same CDR3 can be traced to other DNA sequences in this sample. This chain joins TRBV13-3 and TRBJ2-1; 9 bases fit TRBD2. Germline assignment: CDR1 NNHDY and CDR2 SYVADS. With 1 base clipped from V and 2 bases from J, the junction kept 1 base outside the gene matches. The CDR3 loop spans 15 amino acids. Here the CDR3 reads CASSDMGGHYAEQFF. CDR3 DNA (partial): TGTGCCAGCAGTGATATGGGGGGGCACTATGCT.

In its sample, this clone was seen a few times. These gene names are mouse names. The read finishes 4 residues shy of the CDR3 end, and the germline J gene is used to complete it. This chain joins TRBV13-2 and TRBJ2-3; 8 nucleotides match TRBD1. This CDR3 has 16 amino acids. V lost 0 bases to trimming and J lost 0 bases; unmatched junction nucleotides: 3. The germline V gene has CDR1 NNHNN and CDR2 SYGAGS (reference sequence). The sequenced CDR3 bases are TGTGCCAGCGGTGATGGGGGACAGGCTAGTGCAGAA. Translation gives CASGDGGQASAE. The entire CDR3 is CASGDGGQASAETLYF.

Comments on this clone: Here the gene names and germline are mouse. The sequence runs out 4 residues before the end of the CDR3; the remainder is reconstructed from the germline J gene. This chain uses TRBV13-2 with TRBJ2-5; 11 positions match TRBD2. V lost 0 bases, J lost 3 bases, and 6 bases stayed unmatched. The CDR3 sequence is 17 residues long. Germline V lookup: CDR1 NNHNN, CDR2 SYGAGS (reference sequence). CDR3 amino acids: CASGDALDWGGQDTQYF. CDR3 bases read: TGTGCCAGCGGTGATGCCCTTGACTGGGGGGGGCAAGAC.

With regard to this clone: The genes and germline here are from mouse. The CDR3 DNA, read in part, is TGTGCCAGCAGTGCCGCGGGACAAAGTGCAGAA. Its translation is CASSAAGQSAE. The entire CDR3 is CASSAAGQSAETLYF. The chain employs TRBV13-1 and TRBJ2-3; perhaps TRBD1 as D (6 bases). The read stops 4 residues short of the end of the CDR3; the missing end is completed from the germline J gene. Germline CDR1 is NSHNY and CDR2 is SYGAGN. V was clipped by 3 bases and J by 0 bases, with 11 bases between them. The CDR3 sequence is 15 residues long.

As concerns this clone: Gene names are the mouse ones. The read halts 4 residues ahead of the CDR3 end, with the missing end drawn from the germline J gene. The V call is TRBV19, the J call TRBJ2-2; D is uncertain. CDR1 and CDR2 (germline): FNHDT, SITEND (reference sequence). The CDR3 is made up of 13 amino acids. V lost 7 bases and J 0 bases, leaving 7 bases between the germline ends. CDR3 bases read: TGTGCCAGCGGTACACCAAACACCGGG. The encoded protein is CASGTPNTG. The complete CDR3 reads CASGTPNTGQLYF. Full variable domain (remainder filled in from reference TRBV19 and TRBJ2-2): GGIITQTPKFLIGQEGQKLTLKCQQNFNHDTMYWYRQDSGKGLRLIYYSITENDLQKGDLSEGYDASREKKSSFSLTVTSAQKNEMAVFLCASGTPNTGQLYFGEGSKLTVL.

This clone was observed a few times. Gene names and germline match the mouse. The DNA ends 4 residues before the CDR3 does, and the rest of the CDR3 is filled in from the germline J gene. The chain carries TRBV5 and TRBJ2-1; TRBD1 agrees at 8 bases. This CDR3 has 16 amino acids. Germline values: CDR1 LGHNA, CDR2 YNLKQL (reference sequence). After removal of 2 bases from V and 2 bases from J, the junction contained 5 bases not matched to a gene. The CDR3 loop is CASSQPDREDYAEQFF. The sequenced part of the CDR3 DNA is TGTGCCAGCAGCCAACCGGACAGGGAGGACTATGCT.

Regarding this clone: Germline and genes here are mouse. The sample has other DNA sequences that encode this CDR3 too. The CDR3 here is CASSYRGGNSPLYF. The sequenced part of the CDR3 DNA is TGTGCCAGCAGCTACAGGGGAGGAAATTCGCCC. The chain has TRBV4 and TRBJ1-6; possibly TRBD1 for D (6 bases). The sequence runs out 3 residues before the end of the CDR3; the remainder is reconstructed from the germline J gene. TRBJ1-6 is known as an ORF, though its function is uncertain. The V end lost 3 bases, the J end lost 7 bases, and 10 bases lay between the germline ends. This CDR3 region has 14 residues. The germline gives CDR1 LGHDT, CDR2 YNNKQL (reference sequence).

Notes on this clone: Gene labels here are mouse ones. The sequence runs out 4 residues before the end of the CDR3; the remainder is reconstructed from the germline J gene. This same CDR3 is encoded by further DNA sequences in the sample. The chain couples TRBV19 to TRBJ2-1; D might be TRBD2 (6 bases). The CDR3 spans 13 residues. CDR1 FNHDT and CDR2 SITEND come from the germline V gene (reference sequence). V shed 5 bases and J shed 1 base, with 7 bases lying between them. The covered CDR3 bases are TGTGCCAGCAGAACTGGGAACTATGCT. Its translation is CASRTGNYA. The full CDR3 protein is CASRTGNYAEQFF. The whole variable domain, filled in from reference TRBV19 and TRBJ2-1, reads GGIITQTPKFLIGQEGQKLTLKCQQNFNHDTMYWYRQDSGKGLRLIYYSITENDLQKGDLSEGYDASREKKSSFSLTVTSAQKNEMAVFLCASRTGNYAEQFFGPGTRLTVL.

This clone was detected only a few times. Gene and germline names: mouse. The read gets to within 4 residues of the CDR3 end, and the germline J gene fills in the rest. Other DNA sequences in the sample encode the same CDR3. The V and J genes are TRBV13-3 and TRBJ2-3, with 8 bases matching TRBD2. The CDR3 length is 15 residues. The trim removed 0 bases at V and 1 base at J, leaving 1 base unmatched. The germline gives CDR1 NNHDY, CDR2 SYVADS. This CDR3 reads CASSDALGGAETLYF. The covered CDR3 bases are TGTGCCAGCAGTGATGCACTGGGGGGTGCAGAA.

This clone was observed a few times. Gene names are mouse gene names. The observed sequence ends 4 residues before the CDR3 terminus, with the missing tail filled in from the germline J gene. The sample holds other DNA sequences that translate to the same CDR3. The chain uses TRBV19 and TRBJ2-1; possibly TRBD2 for D (5 bases). CDR1 FNHDT and CDR2 SITEND come from the germline V gene (reference sequence). V dropped 2 bases and J dropped 5 bases, with 5 bases sitting between them. This CDR3 is built from 12 residues. The CDR3 loop reads CASSIWDAEQFF. The part of the CDR3 DNA that was read is TGTGCCAGCAGTATCTGGGATGCT.

This clone was counted only a few times. Here the gene names and germline are mouse. Coverage ceases 4 residues before the CDR3 finishes, and the germline J gene fills in the end. This rearrangement joins TRBV13-1 to TRBJ2-1, with D possibly being TRBD1 (6 bases). This CDR3 has 16 amino acids. V was pared by 1 base and J by 0 bases, with 11 bases between. CDR1 NSHNY and CDR2 SYGAGN come from the germline V gene. CDR3: CASSDRTEYNYAEQFF. The part of the CDR3 DNA that was read is TGTGCCAGCAGTGATCGGACAGAATATAACTATGCT.

There are a few counts of this clone. Genes and germline come from the mouse. Read coverage stops 4 residues before the CDR3 terminus; the germline J gene supplies the remainder. The gene calls are TRBV14 and TRBJ2-2; 7 bases agree with TRBD1. With V trimmed by 3 bases and J by 1 base, 3 bases remained unmatched. CDR1 is SGHDT, CDR2 FRDEAV, per germline. This CDR3 spans 15 amino acids. The part of the CDR3 DNA that was read is TGTGCCAGCAGTTCCGGGACAGTAAACACCGGG. This codes for CASSSGTVNTG. The entire CDR3 protein is CASSSGTVNTGQLYF. Full variable domain (rest looked up from reference TRBV14 and TRBJ2-2): EAGVTQSPRYAVLQEGQAVSFWCDPISGHDTLYWYQQPRDQGPQLLVYFRDEAVIDNSQLPSDRFSAVRPKGTNSTLKIQSAKQGDTATYLCASSSGTVNTGQLYFGEGSKLTVL.

Regarding this clone: All gene names here are mouse names. Read data end 4 residues before the CDR3 end; the end is taken from the germline J gene. The sample holds other DNA sequences that translate to the same CDR3. The rearrangement joins TRBV13-1 to TRBJ2-7; 7 bases fit TRBD1. This CDR3 comprises 12 residues. Germline assignment: CDR1 NSHNY and CDR2 SYGAGN. The CDR3 is CASSGGTDEQYF. The part of the CDR3 DNA that was read is TGTGCCAGCAGTGGGGGGACAGAT.